This TCR beta chain was documented in a study of response to subunit inactivated influenza vaccine. In TCRdb, the RT-PCR reads were re-called with MiXCR into one record per CDR3 protein. Of about 520,000 distinct CDR3 sequences in the sample, 25% are singletons; the top ten hold under 2.5%. The V gene's germline CDR1 is DFQATT and CDR2 SNEGSKA (reference sequence). The CDR3 contains 16 residues. V lost 0 bases and J 4 bases, leaving 16 bases between the germline ends. In the case of this clonotype: Its antigen is still unknown.

Whole-study results and caveats: A suggestion made by the authors is that each seasonal influenza vaccination recruits few new T cells.

The chain is built from TRBV20-1 and TRBJ2-1; D perhaps matches TRBD2 (6 bases). This clonotype originated in a man aged 50 to 59 who received an inactivated influenza vaccine. The sequenced sample was CD4+ T cells sorted from PBMCs, obtained 5 days after vaccination. The CDR3 DNA follows: TGCAGTGCTAGAGATCAAGCGGGCCAAAAATACAATGAGCAGTTCTTC. This codes for CSARDQAGQKYNEQFF.